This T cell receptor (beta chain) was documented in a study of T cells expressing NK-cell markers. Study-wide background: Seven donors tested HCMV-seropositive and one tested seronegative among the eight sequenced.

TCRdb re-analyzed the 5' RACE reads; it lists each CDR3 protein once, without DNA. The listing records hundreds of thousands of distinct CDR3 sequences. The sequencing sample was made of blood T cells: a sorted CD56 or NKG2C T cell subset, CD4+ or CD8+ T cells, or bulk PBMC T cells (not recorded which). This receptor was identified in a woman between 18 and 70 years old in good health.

CDR3 amino acids: CASSQAVLGGRNEQFF. The chain is built from TRBV4-2 and TRBJ2-1; TCRdb's D call, TRBD1, is unchecked because there is no DNA. CDR3 length equals 16 residues. Germline-derived CDR1 and CDR2 are LGHNA and YNFKEQ.